Below, 2 T cell receptor beta chains from the same sample are listed, as sequenced in a study of cytomegalovirus exposure and HLA in healthy donors. 13 Jbeta primers and 60 Vbeta primers were used for the PCR. Measured with immunoSEQ multiplex PCR; TCRdb has only the in-frame clones, and not every one. The sample lists around 90,000 clones, around 77% seen once, with 0.55% to 0.65% in the top ten. Material: PBMCs. Receptors originate from a man younger than 45 in good health and CMV-seronegative.

This rearrangement joins TRBV7-8 to TRBJ1-1, with D unresolved. This CDR3 has 13 residues. The V end lost 1 base, the J end lost 7 bases, and 10 bases lay between the germline ends. Germline CDR1 is SGHVS and CDR2 is FQNEAQ. CDR3 protein: CASSLVSDLEAFF. Here the CDR3 DNA reads TGTGCCAGCAGCTTAGTATCAGATCTTGAAGCTTTCTTT.

The V gene is TRBV25-1, the J gene TRBJ1-2; 9 bases are shared with TRBD1. Germline trimming cut 2 bases from V and 4 bases from J; bases unmatched to any gene: 2. CDR1 MGHDK and CDR2 SYGVNS come from the germline V gene. This CDR3 comprises 14 residues. CDR3 bases: TGTGCCAGCAGTGAAACACAGGGGGCCTATGGCTACACCTTC. Protein product: CASSETQGAYGYTF.